This is a list of T cell receptor beta chains from one sample in a study of shared clonotypes between healthy human individuals. The assay was immunoSEQ multiplex PCR, and TCRdb's table has in-frame clones only and misses some. This sample carries some 500,000 clones, roughly 95% of them seen once, and the ten largest clones take 0.06%. Sequenced: naive CD4+ T cells sorted from blood. The receptor set was obtained from a woman under 40 in good health. The CDR3 runs from the conserved cysteine through the conserved F or W. A D gene is named only where the DNA matches it firmly. Clone size appears in some rows only: once, few, many, or a class for an expanded clone.

j_gene: TRBJ1-1
d_gene: .
abundance: once
v_gene: TRBV5-8
CDR3nt: TGTGCCAGCAGCTCCGTGGGGGGGGCCACTGAAGCTTTCTTT
CDR3aa: CASSSVGGATEAFF

j_gene: TRBJ2-7
d_gene: .
abundance: .
v_gene: TRBV28
CDR3nt: TGTGCCAGCAGCGGAGGGGTCTACGAGCAGTACTTC
CDR3aa: CASSGGVYEQYF

j_gene: TRBJ2-1
d_gene: TRBD2
abundance: .
v_gene: TRBV5-1
CDR3nt: TGCGCCAGCAGCTTGCTTCCTAGCGGGAGGGATCATGAGCAGTTCTTC
CDR3aa: CASSLLPSGRDHEQFF

j_gene: TRBJ2-6
d_gene: .
abundance: .
v_gene: TRBV5-4
CDR3nt: TGTGCCAGCAGCTTGATTGTCTCTGGGGCCAACGTCCTGACTTTC
CDR3aa: CASSLIVSGANVLTF

j_gene: TRBJ2-5
d_gene: .
abundance: .
v_gene: TRBV5-4
CDR3nt: TGTGCCAGCAGCTTGTGGACAACACAAGAGACCCAGTACTTC
CDR3aa: CASSLWTTQETQYF

j_gene: TRBJ2-2
d_gene: .
abundance: .
v_gene: TRBV10-3
CDR3nt: TGTGCCAGCAGTCGGTCCACCGGGGAGCTGTTTTTT
CDR3aa: CASSRSTGELFF

j_gene: TRBJ2-3
d_gene: .
abundance: once
v_gene: TRBV2
CDR3nt: TGTGCCAGCAGGGACAGCCTGGGCACAGATACGCAGTATTTT
CDR3aa: CASRDSLGTDTQYF

j_gene: TRBJ1-1
d_gene: .
abundance: .
v_gene: TRBV2
CDR3nt: TGTGCCAGCCGGGTTTATGGAGCTGAAGCTTTCTTT
CDR3aa: CASRVYGAEAFF

j_gene: TRBJ2-6
d_gene: .
abundance: .
v_gene: TRBV5-4
CDR3nt: TGTGCCAGCAGCAGATCGATCAAAGGACAAAGTCGGGCCAACGTCCTGACTTTC
CDR3aa: CASSRSIKGQSRANVLTF

j_gene: TRBJ1-3
d_gene: TRBD1
abundance: .
v_gene: TRBV5-4
CDR3nt: TGTGCCAGCAGCTCGGGACAGTTCTCTGGAAACACCATATATTTT
CDR3aa: CASSSGQFSGNTIYF

j_gene: TRBJ2-4
d_gene: .
abundance: .
v_gene: TRBV9
CDR3nt: TGTGCCAGCAGCAGGGGAGAGACAGGGAGGAACATTCAGTACTTC
CDR3aa: CASSRGETGRNIQYF

j_gene: TRBJ1-1
d_gene: .
abundance: .
v_gene: TRBV2
CDR3nt: TGTGCCAGCAGTCGGGACGCGGGGTGGGAGAACACTGAAGCTTTCTTT
CDR3aa: CASSRDAGWENTEAFF

j_gene: TRBJ2-7
d_gene: .
abundance: .
v_gene: TRBV11-3
CDR3nt: TGTGCCAGTACCACCCCGGGAACCTACGAGCAGTACTTC
CDR3aa: CASTTPGTYEQYF

j_gene: TRBJ1-4
d_gene: .
abundance: .
v_gene: TRBV21-1
CDR3nt: TGTGCCAGCAGCCTTGCCGTCCCTGAAAAACTGTTTTTT
CDR3aa: CASSLAVPEKLFF

j_gene: TRBJ2-3
d_gene: TRBD2
abundance: .
v_gene: TRBV27
CDR3nt: TGTGCCAGCAGCGGGACTAGCGGGAGCGGGACAGATACGCAGTATTTT
CDR3aa: CASSGTSGSGTDTQYF

j_gene: TRBJ2-1
d_gene: .
abundance: .
v_gene: TRBV28
CDR3nt: TGTGCCAGCAGTGGATCGACACGGATCCCCTACAATGAGCAGTTCTTC
CDR3aa: CASSGSTRIPYNEQFF

j_gene: TRBJ1-2
d_gene: .
abundance: .
v_gene: TRBV18
CDR3nt: TGTGCCAGCTCACAAACGGATTATGGCTACACCTTC
CDR3aa: CASSQTDYGYTF

j_gene: TRBJ2-7
d_gene: TRBD2
abundance: .
v_gene: TRBV28
CDR3nt: TGTGCCAGCAGTTTCTCCCTAGCGGGAGTGCCCCTCTACGAGCAGTACTTC
CDR3aa: CASSFSLAGVPLYEQYF

j_gene: TRBJ2-7
d_gene: .
abundance: .
v_gene: TRBV10-3
CDR3nt: TGTGCCATCAGTCCGGGGGACTACGAGCAGTACTTC
CDR3aa: CAISPGDYEQYF

j_gene: TRBJ2-7
d_gene: TRBD2
abundance: .
v_gene: TRBV6-5
CDR3nt: TGTGCCAGCAGGTTAGGGACTAACTCCTACGAGCAGTACTTC
CDR3aa: CASRLGTNSYEQYF

j_gene: TRBJ2-7
d_gene: TRBD2
abundance: .
v_gene: TRBV11-2
CDR3nt: TGTGCCAGCAGCTTGGAACTAGCGGGACACTACGAGCAGTACTTC
CDR3aa: CASSLELAGHYEQYF

j_gene: TRBJ2-1
d_gene: TRBD2
abundance: .
v_gene: TRBV29-1
CDR3nt: TGCAGCGTTGTTCCTAGCGGGAGTTCCTCCTACAATGAGCAGTTCTTC
CDR3aa: CSVVPSGSSSYNEQFF

j_gene: TRBJ1-5
d_gene: .
abundance: .
v_gene: TRBV6-6
CDR3nt: TGTGCCACAACTCCCCACCCTAGCAATCAGCCCCAGCATTTT
CDR3aa: CATTPHPSNQPQHF

j_gene: TRBJ2-5
d_gene: .
abundance: once
v_gene: TRBV18
CDR3nt: TGTGCCAGCTCACCAAGGACAGAAGAGACCCAGTACTTC
CDR3aa: CASSPRTEETQYF

j_gene: TRBJ2-4
d_gene: TRBD1
abundance: .
v_gene: TRBV6-1
CDR3nt: TGTGCCAGCAGTCCGACGACAGGGGGCTCACACATTCAGTACTTC
CDR3aa: CASSPTTGGSHIQYF

j_gene: TRBJ2-5
d_gene: TRBD1
abundance: .
v_gene: TRBV5-1
CDR3nt: TGCGCCAGCAGCTTCAACAGGGGGACCCAAGAGACCCAGTACTTC
CDR3aa: CASSFNRGTQETQYF

j_gene: TRBJ1-1
d_gene: .
abundance: .
v_gene: TRBV18
CDR3nt: TGTGCCAGCTCCCCTAGCCCTAACACTGAAGCTTTCTTT
CDR3aa: CASSPSPNTEAFF

j_gene: TRBJ2-3
d_gene: TRBD1
abundance: .
v_gene: TRBV27
CDR3nt: TGTGCCAGCAGTTTTGGACCGGGACAGGGATATTTGTATGGGGCAGATACGCAGTATTTT
CDR3aa: CASSFGPGQGYLYGADTQYF

j_gene: TRBJ2-7
d_gene: .
abundance: .
v_gene: TRBV5-4
CDR3nt: TGTGCCAGCAGCTTGGTTAGGGGCGAGCAGTACTTC
CDR3aa: CASSLVRGEQYF